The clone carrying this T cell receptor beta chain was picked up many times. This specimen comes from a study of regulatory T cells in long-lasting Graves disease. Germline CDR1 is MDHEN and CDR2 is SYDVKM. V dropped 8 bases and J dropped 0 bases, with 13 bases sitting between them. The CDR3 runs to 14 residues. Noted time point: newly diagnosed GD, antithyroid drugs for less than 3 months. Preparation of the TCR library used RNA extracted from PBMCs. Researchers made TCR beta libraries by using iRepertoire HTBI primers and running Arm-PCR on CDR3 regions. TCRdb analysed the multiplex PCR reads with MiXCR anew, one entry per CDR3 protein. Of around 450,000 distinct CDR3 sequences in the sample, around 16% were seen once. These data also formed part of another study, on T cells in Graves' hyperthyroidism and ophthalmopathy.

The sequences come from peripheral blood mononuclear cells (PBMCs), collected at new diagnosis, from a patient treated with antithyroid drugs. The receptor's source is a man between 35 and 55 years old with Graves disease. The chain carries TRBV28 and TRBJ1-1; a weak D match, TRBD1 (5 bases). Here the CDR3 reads CASLSGQMNTEAFF. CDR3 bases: TGTGCCAGCCTCTCGGGGCAAATGAACACTGAAGCTTTCTTT.